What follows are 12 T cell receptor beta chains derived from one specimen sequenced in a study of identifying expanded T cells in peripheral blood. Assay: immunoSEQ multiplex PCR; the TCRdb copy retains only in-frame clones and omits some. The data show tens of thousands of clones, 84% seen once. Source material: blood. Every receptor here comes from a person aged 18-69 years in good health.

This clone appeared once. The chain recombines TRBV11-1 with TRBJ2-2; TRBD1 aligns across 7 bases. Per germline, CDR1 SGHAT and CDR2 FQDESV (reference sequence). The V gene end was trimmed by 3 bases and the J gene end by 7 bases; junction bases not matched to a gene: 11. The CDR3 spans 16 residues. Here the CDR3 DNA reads TGTGCCAGCAGCTTCCTACCGGGACAGCGCGACGGGGAGCTGTTTTTT. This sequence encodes CASSFLPGQRDGELFF.

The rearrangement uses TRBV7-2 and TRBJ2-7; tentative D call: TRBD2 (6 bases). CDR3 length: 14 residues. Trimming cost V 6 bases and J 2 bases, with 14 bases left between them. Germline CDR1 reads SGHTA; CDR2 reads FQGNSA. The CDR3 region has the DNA TGTGCCAGCAGTTCCGGGACTCAGCCCTACGAGCAGTACTTC. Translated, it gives CASSSGTQPYEQYF.

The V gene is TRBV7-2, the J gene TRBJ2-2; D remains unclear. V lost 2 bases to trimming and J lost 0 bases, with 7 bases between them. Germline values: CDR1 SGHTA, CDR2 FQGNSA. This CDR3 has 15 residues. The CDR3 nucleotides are TGTGCCAGCAGCTTAAGCTTCTCGAACACCGGGGAGCTGTTTTTT. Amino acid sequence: CASSLSFSNTGELFF.

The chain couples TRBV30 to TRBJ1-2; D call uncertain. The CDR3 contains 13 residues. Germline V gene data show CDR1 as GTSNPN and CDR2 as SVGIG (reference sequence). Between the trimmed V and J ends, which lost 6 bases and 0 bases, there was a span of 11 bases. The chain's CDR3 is CACSGATNYGYTF. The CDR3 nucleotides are TGTGCCTGTTCGGGAGCTACTAACTATGGCTACACCTTC.

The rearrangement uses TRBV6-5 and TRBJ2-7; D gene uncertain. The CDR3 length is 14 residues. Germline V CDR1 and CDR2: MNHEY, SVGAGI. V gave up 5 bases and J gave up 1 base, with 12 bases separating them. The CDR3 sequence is CASSPDVWSYEQYF. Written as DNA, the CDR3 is TGTGCCAGCAGTCCGGACGTTTGGTCCTACGAGCAGTACTTC.

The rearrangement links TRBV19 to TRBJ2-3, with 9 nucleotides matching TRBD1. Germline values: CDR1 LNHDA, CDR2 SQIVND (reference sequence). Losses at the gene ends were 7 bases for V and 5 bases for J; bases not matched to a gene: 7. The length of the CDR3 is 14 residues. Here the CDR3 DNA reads TGTGCCAGTACCTTACAGGGGGCCGGAGATACGCAGTATTTT. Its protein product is CASTLQGAGDTQYF.

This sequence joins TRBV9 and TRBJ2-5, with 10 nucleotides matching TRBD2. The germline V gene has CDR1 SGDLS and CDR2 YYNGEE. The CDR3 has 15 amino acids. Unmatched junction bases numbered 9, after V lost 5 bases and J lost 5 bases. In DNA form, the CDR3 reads TGTGCCAGCAGTTCTAGCGGGAGCTTGTGGGAGACCCAGTACTTC. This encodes CASSSSGSLWETQYF.

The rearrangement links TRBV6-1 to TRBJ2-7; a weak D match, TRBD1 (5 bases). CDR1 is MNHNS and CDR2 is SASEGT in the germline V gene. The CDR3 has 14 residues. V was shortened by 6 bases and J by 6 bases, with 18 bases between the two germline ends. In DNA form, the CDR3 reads TGTGCCAGCAGCCCGAAGCAGGGAACTTCCGAGCAGTACTTC. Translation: CASSPKQGTSEQYF.

CDR3 nucleotide sequence: TGTGCCACAGCGGGAGGCGCCTACGAGCAGTACTTC. Protein product: CATAGGAYEQYF. V gene TRBV7-2 combines with J gene TRBJ2-7, with 9 bases aligning to TRBD2. The V gene end was trimmed by 10 bases and the J gene end by 2 bases; junction bases not matched to a gene: 3. The CDR3 covers 12 residues. Germline V gene sequence: CDR1 SGHTA, CDR2 FQGNSA.

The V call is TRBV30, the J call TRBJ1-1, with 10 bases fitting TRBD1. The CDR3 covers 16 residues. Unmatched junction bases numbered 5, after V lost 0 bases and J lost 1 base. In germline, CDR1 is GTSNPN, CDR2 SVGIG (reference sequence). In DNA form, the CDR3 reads TGTGCCTGGAGTGTGGCGGGACAGGGGACGAACACTGAAGCTTTCTTT. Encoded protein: CAWSVAGQGTNTEAFF.

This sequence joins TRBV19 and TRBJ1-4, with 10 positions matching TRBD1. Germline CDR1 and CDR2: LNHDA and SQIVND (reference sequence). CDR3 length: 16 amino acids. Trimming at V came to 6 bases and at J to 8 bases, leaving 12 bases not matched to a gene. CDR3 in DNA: TGTGCCAGTAGCTCCCTCCGGGACAGGGGTTTAGAAAAACTGTTTTTT. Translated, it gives CASSSLRDRGLEKLFF.

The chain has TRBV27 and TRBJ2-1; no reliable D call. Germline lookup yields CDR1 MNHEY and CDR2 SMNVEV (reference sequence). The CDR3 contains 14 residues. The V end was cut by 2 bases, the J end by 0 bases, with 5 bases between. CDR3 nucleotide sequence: TGTGCCAGCAGTTTACGGGTCTCCTACAATGAGCAGTTCTTC. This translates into CASSLRVSYNEQFF.